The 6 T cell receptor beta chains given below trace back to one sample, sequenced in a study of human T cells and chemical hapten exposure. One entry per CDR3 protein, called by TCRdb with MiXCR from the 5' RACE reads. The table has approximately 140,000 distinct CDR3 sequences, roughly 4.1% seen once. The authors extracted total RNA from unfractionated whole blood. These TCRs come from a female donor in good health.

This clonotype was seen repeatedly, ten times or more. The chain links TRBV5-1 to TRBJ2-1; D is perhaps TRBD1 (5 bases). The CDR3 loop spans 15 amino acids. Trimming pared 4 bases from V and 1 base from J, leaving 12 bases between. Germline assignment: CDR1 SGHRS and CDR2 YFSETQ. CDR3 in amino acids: CASSAETASYNEQFF. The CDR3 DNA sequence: TGCGCCAGCAGCGCAGAGACAGCTTCCTACAATGAGCAGTTCTTC.

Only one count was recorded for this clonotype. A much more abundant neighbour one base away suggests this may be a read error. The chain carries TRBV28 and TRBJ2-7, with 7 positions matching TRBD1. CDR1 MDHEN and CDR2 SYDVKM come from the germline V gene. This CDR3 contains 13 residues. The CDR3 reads CAGKGTATSEQNF. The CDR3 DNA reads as TGTGCCGGAAAGGGGACAGCTACGAGCGAGCAGAACTTC.

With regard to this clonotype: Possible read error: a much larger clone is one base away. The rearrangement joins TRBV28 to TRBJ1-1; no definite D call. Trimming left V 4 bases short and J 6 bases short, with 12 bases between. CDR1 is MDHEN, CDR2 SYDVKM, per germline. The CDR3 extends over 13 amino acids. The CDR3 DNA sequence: TGTGCCAGCAGTTGGCAGGCCCCGCCTGAAGCTTTCTTT. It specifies CASSWQAPPEAFF.

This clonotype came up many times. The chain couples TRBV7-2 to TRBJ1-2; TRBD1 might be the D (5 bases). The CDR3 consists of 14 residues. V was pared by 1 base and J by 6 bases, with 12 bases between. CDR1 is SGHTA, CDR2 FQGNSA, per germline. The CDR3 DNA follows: TGTGCCAGCAGCTTAGATCGCGACAGCCATGGCTACACCTTC. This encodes CASSLDRDSHGYTF.

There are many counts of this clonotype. CDR3 DNA sequence: TGTGCCAGTCAAGAGGGGTTTGCGGGGCGAGAGACCCAGTACTTC. This gives the protein CASQEGFAGRETQYF. The chain combines TRBV2 with TRBJ2-5; TRBD2 might be the D (6 bases). The CDR3 is made up of 15 amino acids. The germline V gene has CDR1 SNHLY and CDR2 FYNNEI. V lost 9 bases and J 4 bases, leaving 21 bases between the germline ends.

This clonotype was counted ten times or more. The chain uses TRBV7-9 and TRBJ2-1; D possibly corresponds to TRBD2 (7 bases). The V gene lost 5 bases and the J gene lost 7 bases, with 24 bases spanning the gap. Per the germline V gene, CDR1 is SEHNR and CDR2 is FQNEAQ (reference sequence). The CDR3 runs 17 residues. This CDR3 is CASSQGGLAGAANEQFF. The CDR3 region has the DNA TGTGCCAGCAGCCAAGGAGGACTGGCGGGGGCTGCGAATGAGCAGTTCTTC.